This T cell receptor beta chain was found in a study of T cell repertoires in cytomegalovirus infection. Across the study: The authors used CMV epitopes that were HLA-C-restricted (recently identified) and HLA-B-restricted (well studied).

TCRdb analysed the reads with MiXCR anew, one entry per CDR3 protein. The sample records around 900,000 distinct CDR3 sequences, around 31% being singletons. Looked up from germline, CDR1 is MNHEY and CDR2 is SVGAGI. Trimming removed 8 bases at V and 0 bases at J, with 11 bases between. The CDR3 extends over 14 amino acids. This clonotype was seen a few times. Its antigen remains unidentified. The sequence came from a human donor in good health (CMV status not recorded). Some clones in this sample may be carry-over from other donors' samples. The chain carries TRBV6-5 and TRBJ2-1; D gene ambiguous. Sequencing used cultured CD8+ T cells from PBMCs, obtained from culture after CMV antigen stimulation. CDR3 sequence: CASGRASSYNEQFF. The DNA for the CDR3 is TGTGCCAGCGGCAGAGCGAGCTCCTACAATGAGCAGTTCTTC.